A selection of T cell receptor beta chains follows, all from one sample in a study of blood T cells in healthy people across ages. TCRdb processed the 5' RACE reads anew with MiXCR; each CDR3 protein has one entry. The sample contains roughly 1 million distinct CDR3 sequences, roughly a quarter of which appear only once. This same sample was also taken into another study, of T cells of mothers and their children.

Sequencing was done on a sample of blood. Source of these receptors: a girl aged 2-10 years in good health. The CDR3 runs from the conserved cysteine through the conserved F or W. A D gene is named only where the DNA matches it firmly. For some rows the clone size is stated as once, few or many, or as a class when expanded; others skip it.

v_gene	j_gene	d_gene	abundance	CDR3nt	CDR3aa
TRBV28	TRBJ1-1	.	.	TGTGCCAGCAGTTTTAGCCCCGGGGGGACCATGAACACTGAAGCTTTCTTT	CASSFSPGGTMNTEAFF
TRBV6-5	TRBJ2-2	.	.	TGTGCCAGCAGTTATTTGGGCCCCATTGGGAGCGGGGAGCTGTTTTTT	CASSYLGPIGSGELFF
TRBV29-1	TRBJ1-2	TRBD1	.	TGCAGCGTTGAGCGGGACAGCCAAAAATTGCGCGGCTATGGCTACACCTTC	CSVERDSQKLRGYGYTF
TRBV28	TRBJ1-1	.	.	TGTGCCAGCAGTTTCGTGGGACTTGAAGCTTTCTTT	CASSFVGLEAFF
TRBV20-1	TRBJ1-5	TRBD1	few	TGCAGTGCTAGCCCCGGGACAGGGGGCCAAGGGGAGCATTTT	CSASPGTGGQGEHF
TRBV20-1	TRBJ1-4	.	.	TGCAGTGCTAGATCAGGACAGCTAGAAAAACTGTTTTTT	CSARSGQLEKLFF
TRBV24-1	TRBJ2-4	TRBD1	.	TGTGCCACCAGTGATGGGACAGGGTCGAGGGCCAAAAACATTCAGTACTTC	CATSDGTGSRAKNIQYF
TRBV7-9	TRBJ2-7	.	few	TGTGCCAGCAGCTTGGGAACAGGGAGCCCAGCCTACGAGCAGTACTTC	CASSLGTGSPAYEQYF
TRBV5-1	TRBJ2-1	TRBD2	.	TGCGCCAGCGGCGCTAGCGGAGAGTACAATGAGCAGTTCTTC	CASGASGEYNEQFF
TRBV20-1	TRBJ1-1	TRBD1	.	TGCAGTGCTAGAGATCGACAGGGGAAAACTGAAGCTTTCTTT	CSARDRQGKTEAFF
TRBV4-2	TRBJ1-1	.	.	TGTGCCAGCAGCCCGGAGACGGCCTTCGGTGAAGCTTTCTTT	CASSPETAFGEAFF
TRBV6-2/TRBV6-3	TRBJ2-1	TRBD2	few	TGTGCCAGCTACGCGGCTAGCGGGGGGGGTGAGCAGTTCTTC	CASYAASGGGEQFF
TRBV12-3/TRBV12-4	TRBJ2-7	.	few	TGTGCCAGCAGCCCCGAATTTGTGGGTTACGAGCAGTACTTC	CASSPEFVGYEQYF
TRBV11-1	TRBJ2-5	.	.	TGTGCCAGCAGCGGATCCGACCGGGAGACCCAGTACTTC	CASSGSDRETQYF
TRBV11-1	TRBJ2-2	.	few	TGTGCCAGCAGCCCGCAGGGTAGCGGCGGGGAGCTGTTTTTT	CASSPQGSGGELFF
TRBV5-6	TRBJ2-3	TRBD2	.	TGTGCCAGCAGCTCCTTCCGGACTAGCGTAAGCACAGATACGCAGTATTTT	CASSSFRTSVSTDTQYF
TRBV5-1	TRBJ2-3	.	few	TGCGCCAGCAGCTTACAGCGGTCTAGCACAGATACGCAGTATTTT	CASSLQRSSTDTQYF
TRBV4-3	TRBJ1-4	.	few	TGCGCCAGCAGCCAAGAGGGTGAAAAACTGTTTTTT	CASSQEGEKLFF
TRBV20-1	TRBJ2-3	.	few	TGCAGTGCTAGGAGTTCGGGTGAGCCCACAGATACGCAGTATTTT	CSARSSGEPTDTQYF
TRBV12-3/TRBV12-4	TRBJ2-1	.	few	TGTGCCAGCAGTTTTCTGTTGGGGGACGTATACAATGAGCAGTTCTTC	CASSFLLGDVYNEQFF
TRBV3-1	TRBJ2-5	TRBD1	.	TGTGCCAGCAGCCTAGACCTAACAGGGGCCGAGACCCAGTACTTC	CASSLDLTGAETQYF
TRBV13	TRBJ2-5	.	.	TGTGCCAGCAGCCCGCTCGGGACTGCTCAAGAGACCCAGTACTTC	CASSPLGTAQETQYF
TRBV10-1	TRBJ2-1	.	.	TGCGCCAGCAGTGAGTCGACAGGAATCGAACAGTTCTTC	CASSESTGIEQFF
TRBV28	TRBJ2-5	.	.	TGTGCCAGCAGTTCTGGCCAGCTACGGGACACCCACCAAGAGACCCAGTACTTC	CASSSGQLRDTHQETQYF
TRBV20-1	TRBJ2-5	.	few	TGCAGTGCCAGATGGGTCCAAGAGACCCAGTACTTC	CSARWVQETQYF
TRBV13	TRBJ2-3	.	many	TGTGCCAGCAGCTTACGAACTACCGGTACCACAGATACGCAGTATTTT	CASSLRTTGTTDTQYF
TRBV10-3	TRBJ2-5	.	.	TGTGCCATCGTGGACGGACTCCAAGAGACCCAGTACTTC	CAIVDGLQETQYF
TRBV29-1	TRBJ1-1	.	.	TGCAGCGGGGCACAGCTCCTGAACACTGAAGCTTTCTTT	CSGAQLLNTEAFF
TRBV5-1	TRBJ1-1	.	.	TGCGCCAGCAGCCACGAAACAGGGCGCACTGAAGCTTTCTTT	CASSHETGRTEAFF
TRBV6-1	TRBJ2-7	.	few	TGTGCCAGCAGTGATCCGGTACCCAACGAGCAGTACTTC	CASSDPVPNEQYF
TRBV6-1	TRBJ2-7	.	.	TGTGCCAGCAGTGAAGTGGGAAGCTCCTACGAGCAGTACTTC	CASSEVGSSYEQYF
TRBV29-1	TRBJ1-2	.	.	TGCAGCGCTGAGCGGGAAAGCTATGGCCACACCTTC	CSAERESYGHTF
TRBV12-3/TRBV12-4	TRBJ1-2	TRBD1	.	TGTGCCAGCGGATTAGGACAGGGAACGGCCTATGGCTACACCTTC	CASGLGQGTAYGYTF
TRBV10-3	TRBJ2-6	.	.	TGTGCCATCGGAGGTGGGACTGGGGCCAACGTCCTGACTTTC	CAIGGGTGANVLTF
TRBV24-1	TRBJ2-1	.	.	TGTGCCACCAGTGGGGGCAATGAGCAGTTCTTC	CATSGGNEQFF
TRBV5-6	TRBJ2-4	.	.	TGTGCCAGCAGCTTGGCCAAAGGGGGATTGCACATTCAGTACTTC	CASSLAKGGLHIQYF
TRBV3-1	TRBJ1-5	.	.	TGTGCCAGCAGCCAAGATCTCGCGGGCAATCAGCCCCAGCATTTT	CASSQDLAGNQPQHF
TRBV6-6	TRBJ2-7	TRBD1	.	TGTGCCACCTCGGACAGGGGCGACGAGCAGTACTTC	CATSDRGDEQYF
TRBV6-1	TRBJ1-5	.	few	TGTGCAACAAAATGGGGTGATCAGCCCCAGCATTTT	CATKWGDQPQHF
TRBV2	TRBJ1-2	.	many	TGTGCCAGCCGTGAAGGGGGGGGTGGCTACACCTTC	CASREGGGGYTF
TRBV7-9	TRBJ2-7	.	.	TGTGCCAGCAGCCCTGGACAGTCATCCTTCTACGAGCAGTACTTC	CASSPGQSSFYEQYF
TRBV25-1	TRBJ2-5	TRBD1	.	TGTGCCAGCAGAGCCGGGACAGGGGGCATCGGTGAGACCCAGTACTTC	CASRAGTGGIGETQYF
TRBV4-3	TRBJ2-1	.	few	TGCGCCAGCAGCGTGGAGACTACCTCCTACAATGAGCAGTTCTTC	CASSVETTSYNEQFF
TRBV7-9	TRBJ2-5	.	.	TGTGCCAGCAGCCCCCGTCTGGGAGCGGAGACCCGGTACTTC	CASSPRLGAETRYF
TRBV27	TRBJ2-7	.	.	TGTGCCAGCAGTTATTGGGGTCAGGGGGAGCAGTACTTC	CASSYWGQGEQYF
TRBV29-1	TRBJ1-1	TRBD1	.	TGCAGCGTTGTAAGACAGGGGAACACTGAAGCTTTCTTT	CSVVRQGNTEAFF
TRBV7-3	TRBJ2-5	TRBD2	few	TGTGCCAGCAGCTCCGGGAGGTGGGGAGAGACCCAGTACTTC	CASSSGRWGETQYF
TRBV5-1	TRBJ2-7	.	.	TGCGCCAGCAGCTTGGAACCAGGGTACACCTACGAGCAGTACTTC	CASSLEPGYTYEQYF